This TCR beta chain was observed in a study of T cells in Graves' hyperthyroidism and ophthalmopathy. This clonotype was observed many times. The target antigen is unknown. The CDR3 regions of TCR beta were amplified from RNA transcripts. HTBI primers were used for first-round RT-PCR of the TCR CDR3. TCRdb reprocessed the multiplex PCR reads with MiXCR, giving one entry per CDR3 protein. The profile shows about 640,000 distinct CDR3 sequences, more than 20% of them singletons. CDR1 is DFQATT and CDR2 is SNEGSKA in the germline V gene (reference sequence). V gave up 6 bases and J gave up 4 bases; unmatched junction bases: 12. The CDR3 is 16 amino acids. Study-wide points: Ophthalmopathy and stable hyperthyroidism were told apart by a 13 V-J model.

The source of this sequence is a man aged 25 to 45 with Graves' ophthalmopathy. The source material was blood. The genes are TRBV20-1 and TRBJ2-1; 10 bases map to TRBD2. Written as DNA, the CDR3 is TGCAGTGCAAGTGGGGCCACTAGCGGGATTTACAATGAGCAGTTCTTC. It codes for CSASGATSGIYNEQFF.